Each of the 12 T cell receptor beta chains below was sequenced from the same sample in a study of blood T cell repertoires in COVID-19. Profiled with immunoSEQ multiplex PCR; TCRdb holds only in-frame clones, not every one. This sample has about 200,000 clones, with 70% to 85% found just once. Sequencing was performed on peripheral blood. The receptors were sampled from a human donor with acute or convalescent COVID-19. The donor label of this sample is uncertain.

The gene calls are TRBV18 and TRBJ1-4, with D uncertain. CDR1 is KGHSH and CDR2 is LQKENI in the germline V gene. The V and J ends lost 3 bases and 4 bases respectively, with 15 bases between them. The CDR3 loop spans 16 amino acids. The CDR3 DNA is TGTGCCAGCTCACCGGACGTCGGGGTTAGTAATGAAAAACTGTTTTTT. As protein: CASSPDVGVSNEKLFF.

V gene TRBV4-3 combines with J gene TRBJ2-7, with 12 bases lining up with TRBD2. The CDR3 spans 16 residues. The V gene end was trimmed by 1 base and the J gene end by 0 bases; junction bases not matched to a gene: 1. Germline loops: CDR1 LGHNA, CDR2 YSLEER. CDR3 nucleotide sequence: TGCGCCAGCAGCCAAGTGACTAGCGGGAGCTCCTACGAGCAGTACTTC. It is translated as CASSQVTSGSSYEQYF.

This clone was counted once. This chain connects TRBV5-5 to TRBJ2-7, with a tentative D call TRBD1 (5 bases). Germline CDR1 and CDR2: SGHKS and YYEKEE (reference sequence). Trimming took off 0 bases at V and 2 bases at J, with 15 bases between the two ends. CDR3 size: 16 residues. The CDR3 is CASSLGGRVATYEQYF. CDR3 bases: TGTGCCAGCAGCTTGGGGGGCAGGGTGGCCACCTACGAGCAGTACTTC.

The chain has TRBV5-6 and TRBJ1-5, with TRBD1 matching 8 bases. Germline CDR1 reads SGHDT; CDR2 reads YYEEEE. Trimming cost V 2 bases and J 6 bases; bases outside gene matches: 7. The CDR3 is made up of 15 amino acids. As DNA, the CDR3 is TGTGCCAGCAGCTTCTGGGACAGGCGCATTCAGCCCCAGCATTTT. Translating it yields CASSFWDRRIQPQHF.

The CDR3, as DNA: TGTGCCAGCAGCTTCATATCAGGGGGTGGCCTCCACTTT. Encoded protein: CASSFISGGGLHF. The chain employs TRBV7-2 and TRBJ1-6, with 7 bases that match TRBD1. The V segment lost 3 bases and the J segment 15 bases; nucleotides outside the gene matches: 8. The CDR3 is 13 amino acids. CDR1 and CDR2 from the germline V gene are SGHTA and FQGNSA.

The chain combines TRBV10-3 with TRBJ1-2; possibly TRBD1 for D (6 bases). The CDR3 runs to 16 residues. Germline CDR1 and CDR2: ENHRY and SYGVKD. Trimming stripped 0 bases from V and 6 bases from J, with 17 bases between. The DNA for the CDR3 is TGTGCCATCAGTGAGTCTCCTTCCGGGGGGCCAAATGGCTACACCTTC. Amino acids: CAISESPSGGPNGYTF.

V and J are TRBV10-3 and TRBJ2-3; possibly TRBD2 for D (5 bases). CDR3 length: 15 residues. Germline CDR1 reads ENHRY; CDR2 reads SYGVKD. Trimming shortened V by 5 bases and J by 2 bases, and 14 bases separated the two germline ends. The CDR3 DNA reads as TGTGCCATCAGTCGGTCGGCGGGTTTCACAGATACGCAGTATTTT. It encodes CAISRSAGFTDTQYF.

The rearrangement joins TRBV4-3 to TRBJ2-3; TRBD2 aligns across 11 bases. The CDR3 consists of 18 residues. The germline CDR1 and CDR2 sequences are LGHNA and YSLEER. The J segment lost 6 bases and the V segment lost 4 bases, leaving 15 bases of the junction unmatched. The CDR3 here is CASSPSPTSGRNGDTQYF. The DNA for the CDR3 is TGCGCCAGCAGCCCATCACCCACTAGCGGGAGAAATGGCGATACGCAGTATTTT.

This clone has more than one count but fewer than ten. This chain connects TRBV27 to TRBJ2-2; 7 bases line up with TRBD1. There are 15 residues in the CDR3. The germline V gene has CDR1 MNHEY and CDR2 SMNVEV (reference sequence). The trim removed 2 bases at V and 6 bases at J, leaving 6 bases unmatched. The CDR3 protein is CASSLVGGVAGELFF. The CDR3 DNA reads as TGTGCCAGCAGTTTAGTAGGGGGCGTCGCCGGGGAGCTGTTTTTT.

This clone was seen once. CDR3 sequence (DNA): TGTGCCAGCAGCCAAGTTATAAGCGGGAGGTACAATGAGCAGTTCTTC. Its translation is CASSQVISGRYNEQFF. This chain links TRBV3-1 (or the pseudogene TRBV3-2) with TRBJ2-1; TRBD2 matches at 9 bases. Trimming removed 1 base from V and 4 bases from J; junction bases left unmatched: 5. CDR1 and CDR2 from the germline V gene are LGHDT and YNNKEL (reference sequence). This CDR3 region has 16 residues.

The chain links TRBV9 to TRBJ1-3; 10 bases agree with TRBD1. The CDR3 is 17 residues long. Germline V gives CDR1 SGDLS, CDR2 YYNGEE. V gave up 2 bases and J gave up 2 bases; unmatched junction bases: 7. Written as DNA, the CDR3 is TGTGCCAGCAGCGTCGCCGTAGACAGGGGGCCTGGAAACACCATATATTTT. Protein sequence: CASSVAVDRGPGNTIYF.

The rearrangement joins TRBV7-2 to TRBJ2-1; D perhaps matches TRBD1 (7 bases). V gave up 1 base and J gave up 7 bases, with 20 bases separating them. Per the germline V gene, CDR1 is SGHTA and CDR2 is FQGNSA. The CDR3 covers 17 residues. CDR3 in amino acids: CASSLVVGQGGLNEQFF. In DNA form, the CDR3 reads TGTGCCAGCAGCTTAGTCGTTGGGCAGGGGGGCCTAAATGAGCAGTTCTTC.